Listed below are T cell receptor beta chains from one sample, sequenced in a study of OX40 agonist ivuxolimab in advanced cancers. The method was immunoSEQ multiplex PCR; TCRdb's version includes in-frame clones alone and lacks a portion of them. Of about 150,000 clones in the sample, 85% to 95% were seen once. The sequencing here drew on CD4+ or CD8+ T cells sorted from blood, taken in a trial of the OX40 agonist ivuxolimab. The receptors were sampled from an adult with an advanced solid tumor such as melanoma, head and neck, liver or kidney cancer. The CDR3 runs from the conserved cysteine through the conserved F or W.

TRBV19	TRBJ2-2	CASRDREEAGELFF
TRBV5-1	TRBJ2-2	CASSLTTRSNTGELFF
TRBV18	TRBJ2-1	CASSPASGGSSSYNEQFF
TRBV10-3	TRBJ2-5	CATRPGTAPETQYF
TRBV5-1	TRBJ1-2	CASSPPGRGGYTF
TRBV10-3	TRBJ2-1	CAIGRQGDNEQFF
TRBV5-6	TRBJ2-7	CASSWNRGGYEQYF
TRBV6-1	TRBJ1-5	CASSEGGVNQPQHF
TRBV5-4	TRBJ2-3	CASSPAPGLGTDTQYF
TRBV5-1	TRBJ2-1	CASSLDGGGARNEQFF
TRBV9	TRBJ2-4	CASSVGGRIAKNIQYF
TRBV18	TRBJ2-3	CASSPGRGTDTQYF
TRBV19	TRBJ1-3	CASSIGSGNTIYF
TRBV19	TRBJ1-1	CASSEDREGAFF
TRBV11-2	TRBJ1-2	CASSLQTVSGYTF
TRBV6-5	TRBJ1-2	CASRAGGTDGYTF
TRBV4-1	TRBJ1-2	CASSHGVLNGYTF